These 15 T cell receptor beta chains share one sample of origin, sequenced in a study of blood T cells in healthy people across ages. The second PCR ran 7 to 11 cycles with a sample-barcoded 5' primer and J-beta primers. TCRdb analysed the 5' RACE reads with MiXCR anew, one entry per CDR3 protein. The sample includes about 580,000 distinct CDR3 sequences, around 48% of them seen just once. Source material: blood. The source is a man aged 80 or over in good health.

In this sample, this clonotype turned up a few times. CDR3 sequence: CASNNGPPGSQFF. The CDR3 bases are TGTGCCAGCAACAACGGGCCCCCCGGGAGTCAGTTCTTC. The chain employs TRBV11-2 and TRBJ2-1, with a weak D call TRBD2 (6 bases). The CDR3 length is 13 residues. Trimming cost V 7 bases and J 13 bases, with 20 bases left between them. Germline CDR1 reads SGHAT; CDR2 reads FQNNGV.

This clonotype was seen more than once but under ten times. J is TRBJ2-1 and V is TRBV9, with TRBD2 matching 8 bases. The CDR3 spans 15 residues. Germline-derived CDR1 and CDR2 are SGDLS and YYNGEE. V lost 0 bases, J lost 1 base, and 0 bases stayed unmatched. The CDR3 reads CASSVVAGSYNEQFF. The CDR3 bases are TGTGCCAGCAGCGTAGTAGCGGGATCCTACAATGAGCAGTTCTTC.

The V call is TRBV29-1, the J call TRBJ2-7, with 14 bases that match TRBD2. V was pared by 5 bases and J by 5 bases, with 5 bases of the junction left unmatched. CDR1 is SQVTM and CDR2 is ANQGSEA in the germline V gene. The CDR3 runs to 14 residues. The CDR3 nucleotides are TGCAGCGTTCTGACTAGCGGGAGGGGGAACGAGCAGTACTTC. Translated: CSVLTSGRGNEQYF.

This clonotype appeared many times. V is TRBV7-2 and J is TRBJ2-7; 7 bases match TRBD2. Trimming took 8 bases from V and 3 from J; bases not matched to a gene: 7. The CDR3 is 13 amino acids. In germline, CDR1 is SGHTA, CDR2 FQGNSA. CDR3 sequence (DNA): TGTGCCAGCGGGCGGGGGACCAACTACGAGCAGTACTTC. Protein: CASGRGTNYEQYF.

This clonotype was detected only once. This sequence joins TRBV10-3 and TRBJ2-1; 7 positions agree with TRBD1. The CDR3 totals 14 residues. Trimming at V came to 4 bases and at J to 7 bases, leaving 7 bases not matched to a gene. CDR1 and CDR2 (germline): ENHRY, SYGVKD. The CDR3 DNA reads TGTGCCATCAGTGGAGGGACAGCAAGGAATGAGCAGTTCTTC. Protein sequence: CAISGGTARNEQFF.

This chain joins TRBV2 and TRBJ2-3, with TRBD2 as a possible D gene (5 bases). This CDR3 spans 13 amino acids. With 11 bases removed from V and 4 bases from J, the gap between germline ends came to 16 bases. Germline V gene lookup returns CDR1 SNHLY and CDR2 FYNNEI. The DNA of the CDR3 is TGTGCCTGGCGGGCGGGTTTCGCAGATACGCAGTATTTT. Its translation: CAWRAGFADTQYF.

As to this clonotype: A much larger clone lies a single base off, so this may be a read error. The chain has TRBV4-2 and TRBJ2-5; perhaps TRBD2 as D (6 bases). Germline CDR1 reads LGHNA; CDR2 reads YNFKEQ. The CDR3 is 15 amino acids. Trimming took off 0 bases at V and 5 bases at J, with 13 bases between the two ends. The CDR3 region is CASSQDWSGRETQYF. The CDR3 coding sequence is TGTGCCAGCAGCCAAGATTGGTCAGGGAGGGAGACCCAGTACTTC.

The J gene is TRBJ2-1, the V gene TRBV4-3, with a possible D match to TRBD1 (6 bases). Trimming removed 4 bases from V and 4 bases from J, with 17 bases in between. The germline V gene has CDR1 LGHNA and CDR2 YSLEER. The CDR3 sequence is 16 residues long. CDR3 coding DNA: TGCGCCAGCAGCCGAGAACCAGGGGATGGGTACAATGAGCAGTTCTTC. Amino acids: CASSREPGDGYNEQFF.

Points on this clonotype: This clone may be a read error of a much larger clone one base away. This CDR3 reads CASLTGATYEQYF. DNA for the CDR3: TGTGCCAGCCTGACAGGGGCCACCTACGAGCAGTACTTC. The chain employs TRBV28 and TRBJ2-4, with TRBD1 matching over 8 bases. The end of the DNA is better explained by TRBJ2-7, so the J call may be wrong. From germline, CDR1 is MDHEN and CDR2 SYDVKM. The CDR3 runs 13 residues.

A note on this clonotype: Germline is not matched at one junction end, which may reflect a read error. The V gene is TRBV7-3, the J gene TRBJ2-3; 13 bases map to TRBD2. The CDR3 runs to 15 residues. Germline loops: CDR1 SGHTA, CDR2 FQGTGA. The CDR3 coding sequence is TGTGCCAGCGGCTTAACTAGCGGGAGGGGTGATACGCAGTATTTT. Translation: CASGLTSGRGDTQYF.

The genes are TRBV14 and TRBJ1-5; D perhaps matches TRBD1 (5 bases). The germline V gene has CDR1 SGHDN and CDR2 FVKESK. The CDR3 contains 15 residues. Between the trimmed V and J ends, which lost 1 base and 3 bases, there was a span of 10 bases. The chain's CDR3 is CASSQGGSHNQPQHF. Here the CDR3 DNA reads TGTGCCAGCAGCCAAGGGGGCAGCCACAATCAGCCCCAGCATTTT.

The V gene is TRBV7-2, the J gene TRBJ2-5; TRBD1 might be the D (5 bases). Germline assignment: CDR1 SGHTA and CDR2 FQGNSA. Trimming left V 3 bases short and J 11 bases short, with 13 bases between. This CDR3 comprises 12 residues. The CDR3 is CASSLTQGGQYF. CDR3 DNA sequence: TGTGCCAGCAGCTTGACCCAGGGTGGGCAGTACTTC.

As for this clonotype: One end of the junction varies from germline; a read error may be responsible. This CDR3 reads CASSIAGAGSNEQFF. As DNA, the CDR3 is TGTGCCAGCAGCATAGCGGGGGCAGGGTCGAATGAGCAGTTCTTC. V usage is TRBV7-9 and J usage is TRBJ2-1; the match to TRBD2 covers 9 bases. CDR1 and CDR2 from the germline V gene are SEHNR and FQNEAQ (reference sequence). This CDR3 has 15 residues.

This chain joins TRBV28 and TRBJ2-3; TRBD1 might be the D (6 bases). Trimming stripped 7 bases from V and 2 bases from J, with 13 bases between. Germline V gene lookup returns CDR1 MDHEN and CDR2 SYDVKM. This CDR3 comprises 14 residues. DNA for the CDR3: TGTGCCAGCAACCAGGGGCGTCCCACAGATACGCAGTATTTT. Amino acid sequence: CASNQGRPTDTQYF.

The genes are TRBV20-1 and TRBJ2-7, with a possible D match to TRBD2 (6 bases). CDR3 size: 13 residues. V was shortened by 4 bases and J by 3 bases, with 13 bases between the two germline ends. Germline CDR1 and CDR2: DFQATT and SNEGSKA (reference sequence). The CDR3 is CSATPGGNYEQYF. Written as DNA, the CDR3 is TGCAGTGCTACCCCAGGAGGGAACTACGAGCAGTACTTC.